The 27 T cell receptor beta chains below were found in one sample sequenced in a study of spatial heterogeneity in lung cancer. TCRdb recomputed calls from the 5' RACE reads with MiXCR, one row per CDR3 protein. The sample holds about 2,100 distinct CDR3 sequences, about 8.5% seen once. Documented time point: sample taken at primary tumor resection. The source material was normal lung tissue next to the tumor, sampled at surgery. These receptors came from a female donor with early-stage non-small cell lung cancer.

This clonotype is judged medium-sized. The CDR3 here is CSGLQAGETQYF. Here the CDR3 DNA reads TGCAGCGGGCTACAGGCGGGGGAGACCCAGTACTTC. The chain links TRBV29-1 to TRBJ2-5; tentatively, D is TRBD2 (6 bases). V was shortened by 7 bases and J by 5 bases, with 14 bases between the two germline ends. This CDR3 is built from 12 residues. In germline, CDR1 is SQVTM, CDR2 ANQGSEA.

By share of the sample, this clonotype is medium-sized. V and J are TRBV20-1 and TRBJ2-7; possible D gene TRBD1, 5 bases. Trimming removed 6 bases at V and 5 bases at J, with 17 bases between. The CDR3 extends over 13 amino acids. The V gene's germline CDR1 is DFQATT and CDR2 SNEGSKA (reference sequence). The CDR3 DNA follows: TGCAGTGCAATGGGGCCGGGTTCCGACGAGCAGTACTTC. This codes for CSAMGPGSDEQYF.

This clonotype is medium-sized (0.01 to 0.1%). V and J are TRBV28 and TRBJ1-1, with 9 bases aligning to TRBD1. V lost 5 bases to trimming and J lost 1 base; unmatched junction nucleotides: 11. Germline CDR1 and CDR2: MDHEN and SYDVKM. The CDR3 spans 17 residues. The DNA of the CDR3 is TGTGCCAGCAGTCTAGTCCCGGGACAGGGATCGAACACTGAAGCTTTCTTT. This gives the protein CASSLVPGQGSNTEAFF.

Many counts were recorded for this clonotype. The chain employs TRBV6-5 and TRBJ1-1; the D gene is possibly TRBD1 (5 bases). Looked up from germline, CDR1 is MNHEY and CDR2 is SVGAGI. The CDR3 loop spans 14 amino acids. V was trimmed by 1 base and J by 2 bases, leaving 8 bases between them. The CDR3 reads CASSYWGENTEAFF. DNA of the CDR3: TGTGCCAGCAGTTACTGGGGGGAAAACACTGAAGCTTTCTTT.

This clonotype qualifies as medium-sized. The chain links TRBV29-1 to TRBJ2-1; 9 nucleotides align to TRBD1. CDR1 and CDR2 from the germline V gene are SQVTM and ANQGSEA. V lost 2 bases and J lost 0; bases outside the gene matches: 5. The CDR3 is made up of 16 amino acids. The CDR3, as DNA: TGCAGCGTTGAACCCGGGACAGGGAGCTCCTACAATGAGCAGTTCTTC. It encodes CSVEPGTGSSYNEQFF.

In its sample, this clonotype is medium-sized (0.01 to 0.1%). The CDR3 protein is CASRGDSYEQYF. The CDR3 DNA is TGTGCCAGCAGAGGGGACAGCTACGAGCAGTACTTC. The chain is built from TRBV28 and TRBJ2-7; TRBD1 matches at 7 bases. V lost 6 bases to trimming and J lost 3 bases; unmatched junction nucleotides: 2. CDR3 length: 12 amino acids. The germline CDR1 and CDR2 sequences are MDHEN and SYDVKM.

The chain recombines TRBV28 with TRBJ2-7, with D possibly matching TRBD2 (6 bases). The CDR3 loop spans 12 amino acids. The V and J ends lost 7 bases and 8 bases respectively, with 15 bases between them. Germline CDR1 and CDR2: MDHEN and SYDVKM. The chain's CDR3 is CASTPLRGKQYF. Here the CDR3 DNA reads TGTGCCAGCACCCCTCTCCGCGGGAAGCAGTACTTC.

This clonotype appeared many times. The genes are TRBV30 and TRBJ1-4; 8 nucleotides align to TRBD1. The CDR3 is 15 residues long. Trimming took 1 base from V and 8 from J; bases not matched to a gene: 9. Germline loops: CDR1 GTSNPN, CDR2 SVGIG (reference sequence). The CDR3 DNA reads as TGTGCCTGGAGTGGATCGACAGGGGCCGGGGAAAAACTGTTTTTT. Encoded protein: CAWSGSTGAGEKLFF.

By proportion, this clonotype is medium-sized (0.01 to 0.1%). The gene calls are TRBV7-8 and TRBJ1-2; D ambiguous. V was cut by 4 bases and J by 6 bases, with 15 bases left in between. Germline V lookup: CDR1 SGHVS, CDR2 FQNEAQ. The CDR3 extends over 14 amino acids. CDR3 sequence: CASSYGLWIDGYTF. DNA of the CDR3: TGTGCCAGCAGCTACGGCCTTTGGATTGATGGCTACACCTTC.

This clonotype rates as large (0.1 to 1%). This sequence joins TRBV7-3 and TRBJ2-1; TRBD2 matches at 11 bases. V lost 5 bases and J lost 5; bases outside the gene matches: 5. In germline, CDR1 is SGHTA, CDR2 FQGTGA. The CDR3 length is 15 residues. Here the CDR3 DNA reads TGTGCCAGCAGCCCCCCGGGACTAGCGGACAATGAGCAGTTCTTC. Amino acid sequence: CASSPPGLADNEQFF.

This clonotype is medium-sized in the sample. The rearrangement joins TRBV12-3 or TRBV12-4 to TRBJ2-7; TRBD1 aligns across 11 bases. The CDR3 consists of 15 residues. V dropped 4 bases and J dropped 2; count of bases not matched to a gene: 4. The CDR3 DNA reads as TGTGCCAGCAGTTCCGGGGGACAGGGGGCCTACGAGCAGTACTTC. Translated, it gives CASSSGGQGAYEQYF.

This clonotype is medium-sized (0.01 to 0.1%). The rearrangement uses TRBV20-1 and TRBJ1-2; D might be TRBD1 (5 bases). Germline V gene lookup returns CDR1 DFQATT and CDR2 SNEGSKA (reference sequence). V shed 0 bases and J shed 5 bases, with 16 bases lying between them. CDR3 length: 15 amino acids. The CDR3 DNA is TGCAGTGCTAGAGATGAGGGACGAACTCAATATGGCTACACCTTC. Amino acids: CSARDEGRTQYGYTF.

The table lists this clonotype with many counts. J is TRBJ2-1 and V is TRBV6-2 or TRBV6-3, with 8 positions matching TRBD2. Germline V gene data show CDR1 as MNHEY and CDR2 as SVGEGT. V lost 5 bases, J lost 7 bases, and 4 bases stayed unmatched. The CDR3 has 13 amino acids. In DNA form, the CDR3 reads TGTGCCAGCAGTCCGACTAGCGCGAATGAGCAGTTCTTC. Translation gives CASSPTSANEQFF.

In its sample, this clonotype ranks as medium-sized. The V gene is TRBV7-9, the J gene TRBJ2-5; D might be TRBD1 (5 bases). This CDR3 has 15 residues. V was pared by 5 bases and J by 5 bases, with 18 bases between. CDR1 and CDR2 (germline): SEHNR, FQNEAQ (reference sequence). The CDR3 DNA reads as TGTGCCAGCAGCATAGGCGCCGCAGGGATGGAGACCCAGTACTTC. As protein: CASSIGAAGMETQYF.

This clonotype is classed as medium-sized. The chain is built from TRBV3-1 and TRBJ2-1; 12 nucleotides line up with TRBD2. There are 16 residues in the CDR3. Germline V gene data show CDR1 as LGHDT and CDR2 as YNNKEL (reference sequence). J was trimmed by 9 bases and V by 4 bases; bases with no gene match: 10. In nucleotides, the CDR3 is TGTGCCAGCAGCCGCAGCACCGGGACTAGCGGGCCTGAGCAGTTCTTC. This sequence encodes CASSRSTGTSGPEQFF.

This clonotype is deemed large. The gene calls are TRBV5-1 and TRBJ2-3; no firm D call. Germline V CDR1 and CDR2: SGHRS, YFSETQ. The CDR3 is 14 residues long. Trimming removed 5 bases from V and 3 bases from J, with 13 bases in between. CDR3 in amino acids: CASRAGWDTDTQYF. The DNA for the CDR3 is TGCGCCAGCAGGGCAGGTTGGGATACAGATACGCAGTATTTT.

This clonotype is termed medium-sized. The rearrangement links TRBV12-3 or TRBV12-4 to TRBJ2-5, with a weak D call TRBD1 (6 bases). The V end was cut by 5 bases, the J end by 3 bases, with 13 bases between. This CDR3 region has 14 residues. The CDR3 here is CASSQQGLEETQYF. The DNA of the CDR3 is TGTGCCAGCAGTCAACAGGGATTGGAAGAGACCCAGTACTTC.

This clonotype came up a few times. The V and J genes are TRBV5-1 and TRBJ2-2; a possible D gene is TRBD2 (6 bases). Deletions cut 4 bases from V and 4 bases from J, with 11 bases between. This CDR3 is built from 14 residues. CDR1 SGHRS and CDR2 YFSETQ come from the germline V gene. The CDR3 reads CASSTGEVTGELFF. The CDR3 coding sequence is TGCGCCAGCAGCACGGGGGAGGTCACCGGGGAGCTGTTTTTT. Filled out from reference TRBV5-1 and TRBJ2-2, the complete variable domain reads KAGVTQTPRYLIKTRGQQVTLSCSPISGHRSVSWYQQTPGQGLQFLFEYFSETQRNKGNFPGRFSGRQFSNSRSEMNVSTLELGDSALYLCASSTGEVTGELFFGEGSRLTVL.

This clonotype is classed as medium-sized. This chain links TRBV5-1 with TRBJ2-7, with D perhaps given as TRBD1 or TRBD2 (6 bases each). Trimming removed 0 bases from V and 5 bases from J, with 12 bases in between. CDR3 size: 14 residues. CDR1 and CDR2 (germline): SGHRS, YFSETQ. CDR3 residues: CASSLAVGGNEQYF. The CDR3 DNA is TGCGCCAGCAGCTTGGCGGTAGGGGGGAACGAGCAGTACTTC.

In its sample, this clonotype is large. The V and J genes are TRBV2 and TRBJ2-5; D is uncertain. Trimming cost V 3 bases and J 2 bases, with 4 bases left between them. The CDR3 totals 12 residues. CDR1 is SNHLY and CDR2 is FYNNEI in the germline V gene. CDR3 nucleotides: TGTGCCAGCAGTGAGCAACAAGAGACCCAGTACTTC. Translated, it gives CASSEQQETQYF.

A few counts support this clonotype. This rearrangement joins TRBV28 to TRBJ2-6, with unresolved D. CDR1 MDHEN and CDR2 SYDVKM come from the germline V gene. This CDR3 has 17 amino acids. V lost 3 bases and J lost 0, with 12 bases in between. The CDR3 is CASSFTDRSSGANVLTF. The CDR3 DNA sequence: TGTGCCAGCAGTTTCACGGACCGCAGCTCTGGGGCCAACGTCCTGACTTTC.

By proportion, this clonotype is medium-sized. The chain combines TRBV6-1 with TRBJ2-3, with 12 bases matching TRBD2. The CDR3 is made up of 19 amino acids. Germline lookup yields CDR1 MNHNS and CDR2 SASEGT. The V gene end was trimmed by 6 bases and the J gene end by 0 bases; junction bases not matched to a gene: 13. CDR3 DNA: TGTGCCAGCAGATACCAGACTAGCGGGGGATACCAAAGCACAGATACGCAGTATTTT. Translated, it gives CASRYQTSGGYQSTDTQYF.

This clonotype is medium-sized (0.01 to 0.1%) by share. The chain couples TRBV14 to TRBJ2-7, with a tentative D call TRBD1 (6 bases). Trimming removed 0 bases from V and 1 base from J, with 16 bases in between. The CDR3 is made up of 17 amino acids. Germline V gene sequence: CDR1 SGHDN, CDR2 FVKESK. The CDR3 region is CASSQDRGQSGSYEQYF. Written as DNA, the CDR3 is TGTGCCAGCAGCCAAGATCGCGGACAGTCCGGGTCCTACGAGCAGTACTTC.

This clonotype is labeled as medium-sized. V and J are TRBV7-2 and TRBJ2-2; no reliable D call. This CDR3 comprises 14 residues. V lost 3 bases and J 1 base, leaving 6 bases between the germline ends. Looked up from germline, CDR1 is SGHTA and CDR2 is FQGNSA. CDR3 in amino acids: CASSLLQNTGELFF. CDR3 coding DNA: TGTGCCAGCAGCTTGTTACAGAACACCGGGGAGCTGTTTTTT. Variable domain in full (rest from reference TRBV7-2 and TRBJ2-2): GAGVSQSPSNKVTEKGKDVELRCDPISGHTALYWYRQSLGQGLEFLIYFQGNSAPDKSGLPSDRFSAERTGGSVSTLTIQRTQQEDSAVYLCASSLLQNTGELFFGEGSRLTVL.

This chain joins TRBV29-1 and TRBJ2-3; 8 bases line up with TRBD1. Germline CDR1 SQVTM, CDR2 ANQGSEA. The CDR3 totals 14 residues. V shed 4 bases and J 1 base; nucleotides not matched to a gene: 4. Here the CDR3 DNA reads TGCAGCGTTGCCCGGGGACAGGGCACAGATACGCAGTATTTT. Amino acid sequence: CSVARGQGTDTQYF.

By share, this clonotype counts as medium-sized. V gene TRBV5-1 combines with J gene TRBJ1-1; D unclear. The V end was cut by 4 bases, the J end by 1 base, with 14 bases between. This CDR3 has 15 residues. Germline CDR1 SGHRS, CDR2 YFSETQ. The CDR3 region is CASSVRRGSNTEAFF. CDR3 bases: TGCGCCAGCAGCGTCAGGAGAGGGTCGAACACTGAAGCTTTCTTT.

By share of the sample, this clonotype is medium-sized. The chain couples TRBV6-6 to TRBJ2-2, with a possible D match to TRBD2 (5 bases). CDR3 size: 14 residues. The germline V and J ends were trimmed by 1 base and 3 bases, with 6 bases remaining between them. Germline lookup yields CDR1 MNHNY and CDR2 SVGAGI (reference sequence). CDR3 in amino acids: CASSYWGDTGELFF. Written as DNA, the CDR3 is TGTGCCAGCAGTTACTGGGGAGACACCGGGGAGCTGTTTTTT.